One and the same sample provided the 19 T cell receptor beta chains below, sequenced in a study of Graves' ophthalmopathy and Graves' hyperthyroidism. The TCR beta CDR3 regions underwent amplification from RNA transcripts. After a first-round RT-PCR with HTBI primers, a second-round multiplex PCR was run. TCRdb recomputed calls from the multiplex PCR reads with MiXCR, one row per CDR3 protein. Of roughly 60,000 distinct CDR3 sequences detected, roughly 46% appear once; the ten largest clones hold around 4.5%. The sequencing input was peripheral blood. Receptors were obtained from an adult woman with Graves' ophthalmopathy.

This chain uses TRBV7-8 with TRBJ2-5, with 9 bases lining up with TRBD1. The CDR3 totals 15 residues. V dropped 5 bases and J dropped 1; count of bases not matched to a gene: 5. Germline V gene data show CDR1 as SGHVS and CDR2 as FQNEAQ. The CDR3 DNA reads as TGTGCCAGCAGCCTAAAACAGGGGGCCCAAGAGACCCAGTACTTC. It yields the protein CASSLKQGAQETQYF.

This clonotype was counted ten times or more. V is TRBV6-4 and J is TRBJ1-5; D uncertain. CDR1 is MRHNA and CDR2 is SNTAGT in the germline V gene. The CDR3 has 16 amino acids. Trimming took 1 base from V and 0 from J, leaving 10 bases between them. CDR3 DNA sequence: TGTGCCAGCAGTGACTGTCCCCTCCTTAGCAATCAGCCCCAGCATTTT. Translation gives CASSDCPLLSNQPQHF.

This clonotype has only one observation. The gene calls are TRBV7-3 and TRBJ2-7, with 8 bases aligning to TRBD2. This CDR3 is built from 15 residues. Germline V gene data show CDR1 as SGHTA and CDR2 as FQGTGA. Trimming at V came to 3 bases and at J to 3 bases, leaving 7 bases not matched to a gene. As DNA, the CDR3 is TGTGCCAGCAGCTTTGTTAGCGGGACCATCTACGAGCAGTACTTC. This gives the protein CASSFVSGTIYEQYF.

The chain is built from TRBV2 and TRBJ2-3; no firm D call. The CDR3 spans 14 residues. Trimming removed 4 bases at V and 8 bases at J, with 16 bases between. Germline V gives CDR1 SNHLY, CDR2 FYNNEI. The CDR3 nucleotides are TGTGCCAGCAGTGTCAATCCGAGCACGGGTACGCAGTATTTT. Translating it yields CASSVNPSTGTQYF.

This clonotype was counted ten times or more. This rearrangement joins TRBV28 to TRBJ2-5; TRBD2 matches 14 bases. The CDR3 sequence is 15 residues long. Germline values: CDR1 MDHEN, CDR2 SYDVKM. Trimming at V came to 4 bases and at J to 8 bases, leaving 6 bases not matched to a gene. CDR3 DNA sequence: TGTGCCAGCAGTTCGGGACTAGCGGGAGCCCTAACCCAGTACTTC. It specifies CASSSGLAGALTQYF.

Regarding this clonotype: One end of the junction is discordant with germline, which a read error may explain. The chain employs TRBV24-1 and TRBJ1-4; TRBD1 is a possible D gene (6 bases). There are 15 residues in the CDR3. CDR1 is KGHDR, CDR2 SFDVKD, per germline. The CDR3 protein is CATSDSRGPSEKLFF. CDR3 sequence (DNA): TGTGCCACCAGCGATTCCCGGGGGCCGTCTGAAAAACTGTTTTTT.

J is TRBJ2-1 and V is TRBV25-1, with 13 nucleotides matching TRBD2. Germline loops: CDR1 MGHDK, CDR2 SYGVNS. Trimming removed 9 bases from V and 0 bases from J; junction bases left unmatched: 5. This CDR3 contains 16 residues. The CDR3, as DNA: TGTGCCAGGACGACTAGCGGGAGGACCTCCTACAATGAGCAGTTCTTC. Translated: CARTTSGRTSYNEQFF.

For this clonotype: An end of the junction does not agree with germline; a read error may underlie this. The chain carries TRBV4-1 and TRBJ1-6, with D unclear. This CDR3 is built from 13 residues. Germline V gives CDR1 MGHRA, CDR2 YSYEKL. CDR3: CASSKITNSPLHF. The CDR3 DNA sequence: TGTGCCAGCAGCAAAATCACTAATTCACCCCTCCACTTT.

The CDR3 coding sequence is TGTGCCAGCAGCGTGGAGGAGGTCCACGAGCAGTACTTC. This gives the protein CASSVEEVHEQYF. The J gene is TRBJ2-7, the V gene TRBV9; weak D call: TRBD2 (5 bases). Germline V gives CDR1 SGDLS, CDR2 YYNGEE. This CDR3 region has 13 residues. Trimming cost V 2 bases and J 5 bases, with 11 bases left between them.

This clonotype was picked up many times. This chain links TRBV11-2 with TRBJ2-4, with a possible D match to TRBD2 (5 bases). Germline CDR1 and CDR2: SGHAT and FQNNGV. CDR3 length: 14 residues. Trimming removed 6 bases from V and 5 bases from J, with 14 bases in between. The CDR3 DNA is TGTGCCAGCAGTGGCACGGGGTTGGAAAACATTCAGTACTTC. Translation gives CASSGTGLENIQYF.

The chain combines TRBV20-1 with TRBJ1-2; D unresolved. The V gene's germline CDR1 is DFQATT and CDR2 SNEGSKA (reference sequence). Trimming cost V 0 bases and J 7 bases, with 12 bases left between them. This CDR3 has 13 residues. The chain's CDR3 is CSARDRGPAGYTF. The CDR3 coding sequence is TGCAGTGCTAGAGATCGGGGTCCTGCTGGCTACACCTTC.

The rearrangement joins TRBV29-1 to TRBJ2-1, with 9 bases identical to TRBD2. Germline V gene sequence: CDR1 SQVTM, CDR2 ANQGSEA. V lost 0 bases, J lost 8 bases, and 11 bases stayed unmatched. The CDR3 consists of 16 residues. The CDR3 protein is CSVEEGWGLASDEQFF. CDR3 in DNA: TGCAGCGTTGAAGAAGGGTGGGGACTAGCTAGCGATGAGCAGTTCTTC.

V is TRBV4-3 and J is TRBJ2-7; D remains ambiguous. V was pared by 4 bases and J by 1 base, with 14 bases between. The CDR3 totals 15 residues. Per germline, CDR1 LGHNA and CDR2 YSLEER. CDR3 amino acids: CASSPGPAHSYEQYF. CDR3 nucleotide sequence: TGCGCCAGCAGCCCCGGACCAGCGCATTCCTACGAGCAGTACTTC.

Many counts were recorded for this clonotype. This sequence joins TRBV20-1 and TRBJ2-7; 13 nucleotides agree with TRBD2. This CDR3 region has 14 residues. With V trimmed by 6 bases and J by 4 bases, 6 bases remained unmatched. Germline CDR1 DFQATT, CDR2 SNEGSKA (reference sequence). The CDR3 DNA reads TGCAGTGCAAAGAGGACTAGCGGGAGTTACGAGCAGTACTTC. Translated, it gives CSAKRTSGSYEQYF.

This clonotype occurred many times. The chain links TRBV28 to TRBJ1-1, with a possible D match to TRBD1 (5 bases). V lost 6 bases to trimming and J lost 2 bases, with 19 bases between them. This CDR3 has 16 amino acids. Per the germline V gene, CDR1 is MDHEN and CDR2 is SYDVKM. This chain's CDR3 is CASSQTGWTINTEAFF. In DNA, the CDR3 is TGTGCCAGCAGCCAAACTGGCTGGACAATAAACACTGAAGCTTTCTTT. Full variable domain (outside the CDR3, taken from reference TRBV28 and TRBJ1-1): DVKVTQSSRYLVKRTGEKVFLECVQDMDHENMFWYRQDPGLGLRLIYFSYDVKMKEKGDIPEGYSVSREKKERFSLILESASTNQTSMYLCASSQTGWTINTEAFFGQGTRLTVV.

This clonotype appeared many times. The chain employs TRBV27 and TRBJ2-7; a weak D match, TRBD2 (5 bases). Trimming cost V 5 bases and J 4 bases, with 12 bases left between them. Germline CDR1 and CDR2: MNHEY and SMNVEV (reference sequence). There are 13 residues in the CDR3. In DNA, the CDR3 is TGTGCCAGCAGTGCATACAGCGGTTACGAGCAGTACTTC. This codes for CASSAYSGYEQYF.

This clonotype was seen ten or more times. The V and J genes are TRBV7-9 and TRBJ1-2, with 10 nucleotides matching TRBD1. This CDR3 spans 16 amino acids. From germline, CDR1 is SEHNR and CDR2 FQNEAQ (reference sequence). V dropped 0 bases and J dropped 3; count of bases not matched to a gene: 4. Written as DNA, the CDR3 is TGTGCCAGCAGCTTAGCGTGGGGACAGGGGCACTATGGCTACACCTTC. This encodes CASSLAWGQGHYGYTF.

Points on this clonotype: The conserved closing phenylalanine or tryptophan is absent in this CDR3, likely reflecting a read error. This sequence joins TRBV4-3 and TRBJ2-1, with TRBD2 matching 9 bases. The CDR3 runs to 16 residues. Looked up from germline, CDR1 is LGHNA and CDR2 is YSLEER. The CDR3 nucleotides read TGCGCCAGCAGCCAAGATAGCGGGGGCTCCTACAATGGGCAGTTCTCC. Translation gives CASSQDSGGSYNGQFS.

This clonotype was counted many times. The rearrangement uses TRBV7-3 and TRBJ2-1, with TRBD2 identical over 7 bases. This CDR3 spans 13 amino acids. After removal of 6 bases from V and 7 bases from J, the junction contained 6 bases not matched to a gene. Germline assignment: CDR1 SGHTA and CDR2 FQGTGA. The CDR3 spells CASRSAGKNEQFF. Here the CDR3 DNA reads TGTGCCAGCAGGTCAGCGGGAAAGAATGAGCAGTTCTTC.